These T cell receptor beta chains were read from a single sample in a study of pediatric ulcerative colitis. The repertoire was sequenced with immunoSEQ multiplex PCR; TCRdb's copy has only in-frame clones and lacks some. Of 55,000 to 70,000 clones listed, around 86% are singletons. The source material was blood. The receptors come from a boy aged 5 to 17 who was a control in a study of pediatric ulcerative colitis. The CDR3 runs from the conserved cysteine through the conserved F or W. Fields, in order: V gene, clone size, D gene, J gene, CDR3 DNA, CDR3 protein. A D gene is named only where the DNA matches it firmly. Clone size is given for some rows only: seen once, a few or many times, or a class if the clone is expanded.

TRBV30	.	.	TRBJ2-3	TGTGCCTGGAGCGAGAGCACAGATACGCAGTATTTT	CAWSESTDTQYF
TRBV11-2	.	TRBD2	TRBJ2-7	TGTGCCAGCAGCTTAGATCGGGGACTAGCGGGATTCGGCGAGCAGTACTTC	CASSLDRGLAGFGEQYF
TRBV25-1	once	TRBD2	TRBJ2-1	TGTGCCAGCGCTCCTCCGGGACTAGCGGGAGCCAATGAGCAGTTCTTC	CASAPPGLAGANEQFF
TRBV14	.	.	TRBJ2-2	TGTGCCAGCAGCCCGGTGCCTTCGAACGGGGAGCTGTTTTTT	CASSPVPSNGELFF
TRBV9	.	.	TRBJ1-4	TGTGCCAGCAGCCCCTCATTTTATGAAAAACTGTTTTTT	CASSPSFYEKLFF
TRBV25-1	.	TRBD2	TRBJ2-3	TGTGCCAGCAGTGCCGCGGGGGGGCCCTCAGATACGCAGTATTTT	CASSAAGGPSDTQYF
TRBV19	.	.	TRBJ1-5	TGTGCCAGTAGTAGGGGGGGACATCTTAGCAATCAGCCCCAGCATTTT	CASSRGGHLSNQPQHF
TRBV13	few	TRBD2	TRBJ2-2	TGTGCCACCGTTCCGGGACTAGCGATAGGGGAGCTGTTTTTT	CATVPGLAIGELFF
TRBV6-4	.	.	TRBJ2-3	TGTGCCAGCAGTGAAAGGTCCACAGATACGCAGTATTTT	CASSERSTDTQYF
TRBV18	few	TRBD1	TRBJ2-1	TGTGCCAGCTCACACCGGACAGGGGTTGACAATGAGCAGTTCTTC	CASSHRTGVDNEQFF
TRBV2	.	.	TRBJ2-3	TGTGCCAGCAGTGAAGTCAGGGTTGCAGATACGCAGTATTTT	CASSEVRVADTQYF
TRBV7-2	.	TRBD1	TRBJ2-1	TGTGCCAGCAGCATAAAACAGGGGCTAATTGTCAATGAGCAGTTCTTC	CASSIKQGLIVNEQFF
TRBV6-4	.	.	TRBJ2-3	TGTGCCAGCAGCTCAGGGGAGATCACAGATACGCAGTATTTT	CASSSGEITDTQYF
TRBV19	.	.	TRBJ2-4	TGTGCCAGTAGCCGCGACAGGGCCAAAAACATTCAGTACTTC	CASSRDRAKNIQYF
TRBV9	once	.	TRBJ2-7	TGTGCCAGCAGCCCTCGATCGGACAGCGCCTACGAGCAGTACTTC	CASSPRSDSAYEQYF
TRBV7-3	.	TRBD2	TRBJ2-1	TGTGCCAGCAGCTCTAGACTAGCGGGAGGCCCAGGAGGCTACAATGAGCAGTTCTTC	CASSSRLAGGPGGYNEQFF
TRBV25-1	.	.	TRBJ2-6	TGTGCCTGGGTTGGACAGATTTATCGCTCTGGGGCCAACGTCCTGACTTTC	CAWVGQIYRSGANVLTF
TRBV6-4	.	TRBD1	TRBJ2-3	TGTGCCAGCAGCGAAGGACAGGGAGGTGGAGATACGCAGTATTTT	CASSEGQGGGDTQYF
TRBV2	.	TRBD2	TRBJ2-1	TGTGCCAGCAGTGACCAGCGGGGAGGCTACAATGAGCAGTTCTTC	CASSDQRGGYNEQFF
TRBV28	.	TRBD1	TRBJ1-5	TGTGCCAGCAAGGCATTATCAGGGGGGGCGCCTATCAGCAATCAGCCCCAGCATTTT	CASKALSGGAPISNQPQHF
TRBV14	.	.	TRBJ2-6	TGTGCCAGCAGCCAAGGGGTTCCGCCGGGACCGGTCTCTGGGGCCAACGTCCTGACTTTC	CASSQGVPPGPVSGANVLTF
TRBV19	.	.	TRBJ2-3	TGTGCCTCGGGGGCAAGGGATACGCAGTATTTT	CASGARDTQYF
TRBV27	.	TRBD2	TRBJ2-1	TGTGCCAGCAGTTTATTCGGGACTAGCGGGAGCGGATTAAGGGCCTACAATGAGCAGTTCTTC	CASSLFGTSGSGLRAYNEQFF
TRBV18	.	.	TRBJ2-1	TGTGCCAGCTCACCCATCCGAGGCACAGGGTCAACCAATGAGCAGTTCTTC	CASSPIRGTGSTNEQFF
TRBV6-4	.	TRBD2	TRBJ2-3	TGTGCCAGCGCCGATAGCGGGAGTAGCACAGATACGCAGTATTTT	CASADSGSSTDTQYF
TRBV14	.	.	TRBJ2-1	TGTGCCAGCAGCCTACCTTTCGAGCGGCGGCAGTTCTTC	CASSLPFERRQFF
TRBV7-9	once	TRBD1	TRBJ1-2	TGTGCCAGCCGTACCTTGGGGACAGGGGACCATGGCTACACCTTC	CASRTLGTGDHGYTF